The following is a T cell receptor beta chain sequence with its context. Its antigen remains unknown. The sample belongs to a study of T cell repertoires in cytomegalovirus infection. A single record per CDR3 protein comes from TCRdb applying MiXCR to the reads. Among roughly 310,000 distinct CDR3 sequences listed, about 28% were seen once. V was clipped by 4 bases and J by 3 bases, with 9 bases between them. The CDR3 length is 13 residues. Material: cultured PBMCs, obtained from culture after CMV antigen stimulation. The chain links TRBV12-3 or TRBV12-4 to TRBJ2-5, with D possibly being TRBD1 (6 bases). This receptor was identified in a human donor in good health (CMV status not recorded). Some clones in this sample may be carry-over from other donors' samples. The CDR3 is CASSWTEKETQYF. The DNA of the CDR3 is TGTGCCAGCAGTTGGACAGAGAAAGAGACCCAGTACTTC.